The T cell receptor (beta chain) described here comes from a study of blood T cells in healthy people across ages. Trimming took 2 bases from V and 10 from J, leaving 12 bases between them. This CDR3 has 12 residues. CDR1 is LGHNA and CDR2 is YSLEER in the germline V gene. A J-beta primer mix and a sample-barcoded 5' primer were used in a second PCR of roughly 7 to 12 cycles. MiXCR, run by TCRdb on the 5' RACE reads, gives a single entry per CDR3 protein. Seen here are under 850,000 distinct CDR3 sequences, 35% to 40% observed once, and the top ten hold roughly 13%. The receptor comes from a man aged 18 to 35 in good health. The chain employs TRBV4-3 and TRBJ2-7, with a weak D call TRBD2 (6 bases). Input material: blood. In nucleotides, the CDR3 is TGCGCCAGCAGCCAAAGGGGACTCATACAGTACTTC. It is translated as CASSQRGLIQYF.